The clone carrying this T cell receptor beta chain was counted a few times. These data are taken from a study of cytomegalovirus exposure and HLA in healthy donors. Use of 60 Vbeta and 13 Jbeta primers characterized the PCR. Clones were read by immunoSEQ multiplex PCR, and TCRdb kept only the in-frame ones, dropping some. The sample lists fewer than 350,000 clones, roughly 90% occurring once. V was clipped by 4 bases and J by 4 bases, with 12 bases between them. The germline CDR1 and CDR2 sequences are SGHNT and YYREEE (reference sequence). This CDR3 is 14 amino acids long. This rearrangement joins TRBV5-4 to TRBJ1-3; maybe TRBD1 (5 bases). Source material: PBMCs. The source of this sequence is a young woman in good health and CMV-seronegative. The CDR3 sequence is CASSPLGGGNTIYF. The CDR3 bases are TGTGCCAGCAGCCCCCTCGGGGGGGGAAACACCATATATTTT.